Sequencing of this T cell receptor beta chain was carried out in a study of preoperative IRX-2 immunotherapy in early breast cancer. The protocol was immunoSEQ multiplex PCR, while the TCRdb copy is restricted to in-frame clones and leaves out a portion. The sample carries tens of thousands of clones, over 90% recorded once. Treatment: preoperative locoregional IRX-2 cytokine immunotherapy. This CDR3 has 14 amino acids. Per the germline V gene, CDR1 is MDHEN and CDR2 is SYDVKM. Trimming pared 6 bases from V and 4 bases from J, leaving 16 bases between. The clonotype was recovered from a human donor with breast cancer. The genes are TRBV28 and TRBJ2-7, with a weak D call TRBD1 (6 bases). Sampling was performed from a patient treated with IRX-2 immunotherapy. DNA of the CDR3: TGTGCCAGCAGCCGTACGGGACATCATTACGAGCAGTACTTC. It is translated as CASSRTGHHYEQYF.